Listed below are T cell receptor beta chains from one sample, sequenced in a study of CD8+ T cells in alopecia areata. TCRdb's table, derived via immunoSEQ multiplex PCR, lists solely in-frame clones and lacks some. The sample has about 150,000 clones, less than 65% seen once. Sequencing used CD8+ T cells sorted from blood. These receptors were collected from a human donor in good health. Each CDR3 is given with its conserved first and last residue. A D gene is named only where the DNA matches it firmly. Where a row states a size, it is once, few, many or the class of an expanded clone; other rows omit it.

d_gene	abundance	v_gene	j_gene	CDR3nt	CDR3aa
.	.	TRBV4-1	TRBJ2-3	TGCGCCAGCAGCCAAGGACTCACAGATACGCAGTATTTT	CASSQGLTDTQYF
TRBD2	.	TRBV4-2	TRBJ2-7	TGTGCCAGCAGCCGAAGGACTAGCCCCAGCGAGCAGTACTTC	CASSRRTSPSEQYF
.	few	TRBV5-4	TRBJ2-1	TGTGCCAGCAGCTTGGCGGAGGCCACGGAGCAGTTCTTC	CASSLAEATEQFF
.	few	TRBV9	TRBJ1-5	TGTGCCAGCAGCGTAGCAGGATCCCAGCCCCAGCATTTT	CASSVAGSQPQHF
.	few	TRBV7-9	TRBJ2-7	TGTGCCAGCAGCTCAGGGGATGAGCAGTACTTC	CASSSGDEQYF
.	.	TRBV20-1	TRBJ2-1	TGCAGTGCTAGCAGCTCTGAGCAGTTCTTC	CSASSSEQFF
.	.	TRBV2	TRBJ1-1	TGTGCCAGCAAAGCGGACGCGGGCACTGAAGCTTTCTTT	CASKADAGTEAFF
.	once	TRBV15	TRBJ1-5	TGTGCCACCAGTGTAAGGGCGGGTCAGCCCCAGCATTTT	CATSVRAGQPQHF
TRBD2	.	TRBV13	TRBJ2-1	TGTGCCAGCAGCCCCGGACTAGCGGACAATGAGCAGTTCTTC	CASSPGLADNEQFF
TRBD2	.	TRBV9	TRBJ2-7	TGTGCCAGCAGCGAATCTAGCGGGATCTCCTACGAGCAGTACTTC	CASSESSGISYEQYF
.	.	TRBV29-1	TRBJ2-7	TGCAGCGTCCTAGGTGGGACTGATTCCTACGAGCAGTACTTC	CSVLGGTDSYEQYF
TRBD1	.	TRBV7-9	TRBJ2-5	TGTGCCAGCATGCTAACCCGGGGACAGGGTAAAGAGACCCAGTACTTC	CASMLTRGQGKETQYF
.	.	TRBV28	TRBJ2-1	TGTGCCAGCAGTTTAACCTCCGGAGGTGGAAATGAGCAGTTCTTC	CASSLTSGGGNEQFF
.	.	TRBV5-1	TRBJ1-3	TGCGCCAGCAGCCCGGGAATCAATGACTCTGGAAACACCATATATTTT	CASSPGINDSGNTIYF
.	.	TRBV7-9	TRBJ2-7	TGTGCCAGCAGCTTCTTGGGCTCCTACGAGCAGTACTTC	CASSFLGSYEQYF
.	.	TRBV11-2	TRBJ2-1	TGTGCCAGCAGTCACACGGACTCCAAGCTCGCCTACAATGAGCAGTTCTTC	CASSHTDSKLAYNEQFF
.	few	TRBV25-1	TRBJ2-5	TGTGCCAGCAGTGAACGTGGAGATGAGACCCAGTACTTC	CASSERGDETQYF
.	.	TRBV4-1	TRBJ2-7	TGCGCCAGCAGCCAAGGCACTGAGCAGTACTTC	CASSQGTEQYF
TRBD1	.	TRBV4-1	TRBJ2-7	TGCGCCAGCAGCCCGGCCCTGACAGGGGGTTACTACGAGCAGTACTTC	CASSPALTGGYYEQYF
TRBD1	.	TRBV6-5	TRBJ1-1	TGTGCCAGCAGTTCTCGACAGGGGATCACTGAAGCTTTCTTT	CASSSRQGITEAFF
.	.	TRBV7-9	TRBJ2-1	TGTGCCAGCAGCTTGAAAGCCCGGGAGCAGTTCTTC	CASSLKAREQFF
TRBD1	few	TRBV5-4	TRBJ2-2	TGTGCCAGCGGACAGGTCACCGGGGAGCTGTTTTTT	CASGQVTGELFF
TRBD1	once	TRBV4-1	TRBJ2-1	TGCGCCAGCAGCCAGGGACAGGGGGTCTACAATGAGCAGTTCTTC	CASSQGQGVYNEQFF